This is a list of T cell receptor beta chains from one sample in a study of TIL therapy for anti-PD-1-resistant metastatic lung cancer. Clones were read by immunoSEQ multiplex PCR, and TCRdb kept only the in-frame ones, dropping some. In the table there are 30,000 to 45,000 clones, more than 60% of which are singletons. Here the sequenced sample was blood, taken at baseline. Receptors were obtained from a person between 25 and 80 years old with non-small cell lung cancer. The CDR3 runs from the conserved cysteine through the conserved F or W. A D gene is named only where the DNA matches it firmly. Clone size is not always given. Where it is, it says once, few, many or a class for expanded clones.

D,V,J,size,CDR3,DNA
TRBD1,TRBV7-9,TRBJ2-1,-,CATPWGRGHDEQFF,TGTGCCACACCTTGGGGTAGGGGGCACGATGAGCAGTTCTTC
TRBD1,TRBV7-3,TRBJ2-2,-,CASSLSGQGVGGELFF,TGTGCCAGCAGCTTAAGCGGACAGGGCGTCGGCGGGGAGCTGTTTTTT
TRBD1,TRBV28,TRBJ1-2,-,CASSGTGEGHGYTF,TGTGCCAGCAGTGGGACAGGGGAGGGGCATGGCTACACCTTC
-,TRBV7-2,TRBJ1-5,-,CASSLGQDPYQPQHF,TGTGCCAGCAGCTTAGGACAGGATCCCTATCAGCCCCAGCATTTT
TRBD1,TRBV5-6,TRBJ1-5,few,CASSRDRGRGNQPQHF,TGTGCCAGCAGCAGGGACAGGGGGCGCGGCAATCAGCCCCAGCATTTT
-,TRBV27,TRBJ1-5,-,CASSLASQPQHF,TGTGCCAGCAGTTTGGCGAGTCAGCCCCAGCATTTT
-,TRBV28,TRBJ2-3,few,CASSFRGGADTQYF,TGTGCCAGCAGTTTTAGGGGGGGTGCAGATACGCAGTATTTT
TRBD1,TRBV5-1,TRBJ1-1,-,CASSLVQGVDTEAFF,TGCGCCAGCAGCTTGGTCCAGGGGGTGGACACTGAAGCTTTCTTT
-,TRBV28,TRBJ2-4,-,CASSPPGGGENIQYF,TGTGCCAGCAGCCCCCCAGGCGGAGGGGAAAACATTCAGTACTTC
-,TRBV18,TRBJ1-2,-,CASSPGQASGYTF,TGTGCCAGCTCACCTGGCCAGGCCTCGGGCTACACCTTC
TRBD1,TRBV5-8,TRBJ1-6,-,CASSLVTGVNSPLHF,TGTGCCAGCAGCTTGGTAACAGGGGTTAATTCACCCCTCCACTTT
TRBD1,TRBV9,TRBJ2-7,-,CASSVEGGGYEQYF,TGTGCCAGCAGCGTAGAAGGGGGCGGCTACGAGCAGTACTTC
TRBD1,TRBV4-3,TRBJ2-7,-,CASSSTGTDSYEQYF,TGCGCCAGCAGCTCAACCGGGACAGATTCCTACGAGCAGTACTTC
-,TRBV7-2,TRBJ2-4,-,CASSSRTEAKNIQYF,TGTGCCAGCAGCTCCAGGACAGAAGCCAAAAACATTCAGTACTTC
TRBD1,TRBV28,TRBJ2-5,-,CASSDRTGDGETQYF,TGTGCCAGCAGTGATCGGACAGGGGACGGCGAGACCCAGTACTTC
-,TRBV18,TRBJ1-3,-,CASLPRSDSGNTIYF,TGTGCCAGCTTACCACGCTCGGACTCTGGAAACACCATATATTTT
-,TRBV7-9,TRBJ1-5,-,CASSFIGGNQPQHF,TGTGCCAGCAGCTTTATAGGGGGCAATCAGCCCCAGCATTTT
TRBD1,TRBV29-1,TRBJ2-7,-,CSVEEWGTDSYEQYF,TGCAGCGTTGAAGAATGGGGGACAGACTCCTACGAGCAGTACTTC
-,TRBV5-1,TRBJ2-7,few,CASSLGDSGGDEQYF,TGCGCCAGCAGCTTGGGGGATAGCGGTGGGGACGAGCAGTACTTC
TRBD2,TRBV7-2,TRBJ2-7,-,CASSASGGAYEQYF,TGTGCCAGCAGCGCTAGCGGGGGGGCCTACGAGCAGTACTTC
-,TRBV6-5,TRBJ1-5,few,CASRPVGGGNQPQHF,TGTGCCAGCAGACCCGTGGGGGGGGGCAATCAGCCCCAGCATTTT
TRBD1,TRBV2,TRBJ2-5,-,CASRGRTGSQETQYF,TGTGCCAGCAGGGGCCGGACAGGGTCACAAGAGACCCAGTACTTC
TRBD2,TRBV19,TRBJ2-1,-,CASSQLAGGGNEQFF,TGTGCCAGTAGCCAACTAGCGGGGGGTGGGAATGAGCAGTTCTTC
-,TRBV6-7,TRBJ1-6,-,CASSYLRNSKSSYNSPLHF,TGTGCCAGCAGTTACTTGAGGAACTCAAAGAGCTCCTATAATTCACCCCTCCACTTT
TRBD1,TRBV29-1,TRBJ2-5,-,CSVFLDPGGAHGSKRETQYF,TGCAGCGTTTTTCTTGACCCAGGGGGCGCCCACGGCTCAAAGCGAGAGACCCAGTACTTC
-,TRBV19,TRBJ1-5,-,CASTGTGFHQPQHF,TGTGCCAGTACAGGAACCGGCTTTCATCAGCCCCAGCATTTT
-,TRBV5-6,TRBJ1-6,-,CASSFLGVVNSPLHF,TGTGCCAGCAGCTTTTTGGGGGTGGTTAATTCACCCCTCCACTTT
TRBD1,TRBV5-6,TRBJ1-1,-,CASSPTGDMNTEAFF,TGTGCCAGCAGCCCGACAGGGGACATGAACACTGAAGCTTTCTTT
-,TRBV19,TRBJ1-6,once,CASTFQSSGNSPLHF,TGTGCCAGTACGTTTCAGAGCTCGGGGAATTCACCCCTCCACTTT
TRBD1,TRBV19,TRBJ2-1,-,CASRASGTGATSSYNEQFF,TGTGCCAGTAGGGCCTCCGGGACAGGGGCAACTAGCTCCTACAATGAGCAGTTCTTC
TRBD1,TRBV6-1,TRBJ1-1,once,CASSTGAVAEAFF,TGTGCCAGCAGTACAGGGGCGGTAGCTGAAGCTTTCTTT
-,TRBV29-1,TRBJ1-4,-,CSVGLGSRTDTNEKLFF,TGCAGCGTTGGACTCGGTTCTCGGACAGATACAAATGAAAAACTGTTTTTT
-,TRBV6-4,TRBJ1-3,-,CASIPTHGTIYF,TGTGCCAGCATCCCGACCCACGGCACCATATATTTT
-,TRBV10-1,TRBJ1-1,-,CASRARQPHGTEAFF,TGCGCCAGCAGAGCTCGACAACCCCATGGCACTGAAGCTTTCTTT
-,TRBV5-1,TRBJ1-1,few,CASSLRQMNTEAFF,TGCGCCAGCAGCCTTCGGCAAATGAACACTGAAGCTTTCTTT
-,TRBV5-1,TRBJ2-5,-,CASSFGETQYF,TGCGCCAGCAGCTTTGGAGAGACCCAGTACTTC
-,TRBV29-1,TRBJ1-1,-,CSVAPALNTEAFF,TGCAGCGTCGCTCCGGCTTTGAACACTGAAGCTTTCTTT
-,TRBV5-1,TRBJ2-1,-,CASFRTGVGNEQFF,TGCGCCAGCTTCAGAACGGGAGTTGGCAATGAGCAGTTCTTC
-,TRBV7-3,TRBJ2-5,-,CASSPEYGETQYF,TGTGCCAGCAGCCCCGAATATGGCGAGACCCAGTACTTC
TRBD2,TRBV7-8,TRBJ2-3,-,CASSWGDYLPSTDTQYF,TGTGCCAGCAGCTGGGGGGACTACCTACCTAGCACAGATACGCAGTATTTT
TRBD1,TRBV5-6,TRBJ1-1,-,CASRPKTGGFGAFF,TGTGCCAGCAGACCAAAAACAGGGGGGTTTGGGGCTTTCTTT
-,TRBV5-1,TRBJ1-1,-,CASSLNRVATEAFF,TGCGCCAGCAGCTTAAACAGGGTTGCCACTGAAGCTTTCTTT
-,TRBV4-1,TRBJ2-1,few,CASSQADLFTYNEQFF,TGCGCCAGCAGCCAAGCGGACTTATTTACCTACAATGAGCAGTTCTTC
-,TRBV7-6,TRBJ2-2,few,CASSLGAGELFF,TGTGCCAGCAGCTTAGGAGCCGGGGAGCTGTTTTTT
-,TRBV10-3,TRBJ2-7,few,CAISDGREQYF,TGTGCCATCAGTGACGGGCGCGAGCAGTACTTC
TRBD2,TRBV9,TRBJ2-4,-,CASSASGGLGDIQYF,TGTGCCAGCAGCGCTAGCGGAGGCCTTGGGGACATTCAGTACTTC
-,TRBV4-3,TRBJ1-6,-,CASSHSQAADSPLHF,TGCGCCAGCAGCCACTCACAGGCAGCGGATTCACCCCTCCACTTT
-,TRBV4-2,TRBJ2-3,-,CASSQGSSLSTDTQYF,TGTGCCAGCAGCCAAGGTTCCTCTCTGAGCACAGATACGCAGTATTTT
TRBD1,TRBV6-6,TRBJ1-1,-,CASSGQARDTEAFF,TGTGCCAGCAGCGGACAGGCACGGGACACTGAAGCTTTCTTT
TRBD2,TRBV4-1,TRBJ2-5,-,CASSQEALAGSATRTQYF,TGCGCCAGCAGCCAAGAGGCGCTAGCGGGGTCGGCCACGCGGACCCAGTACTTC
TRBD1,TRBV7-9,TRBJ1-5,few,CASSMDREVDQPQHF,TGTGCCAGCAGTATGGACAGGGAGGTCGATCAGCCCCAGCATTTT
TRBD1,TRBV6-5,TRBJ2-5,-,CASRRGQVETQYF,TGTGCCAGCAGACGCGGACAGGTCGAGACCCAGTACTTC
-,TRBV7-9,TRBJ2-4,-,CASSPGPIAKNIQYF,TGTGCCAGCAGCCCCGGACCAATAGCCAAAAACATTCAGTACTTC
TRBD2,TRBV4-2,TRBJ2-2,-,CASRPSGRVPGELFF,TGTGCCAGCAGGCCTAGCGGGAGGGTCCCCGGGGAGCTGTTTTTT
-,TRBV28,TRBJ2-2,few,CASSFNGETGELFF,TGTGCCAGCAGTTTTAATGGGGAAACCGGGGAGCTGTTTTTT
-,TRBV28,TRBJ1-5,-,CASSLADRNQPQHF,TGTGCCAGCAGTTTAGCGGACAGAAATCAGCCCCAGCATTTT